This passage covers 11 T cell receptor beta chains from one sample sequenced in a study of blood T cells in healthy people across ages. For the second PCR, which ran for about 7 to 11 cycles, a sample-barcoded 5' primer and a J-beta primer mix were used. TCRdb re-called the 5' RACE reads through MiXCR, storing one row per CDR3 protein. The sample carries under 2 million distinct CDR3 sequences, 30% to 40% recorded once. The specimen sequenced was blood. These receptors were obtained from a woman aged 30 to 39 in good health.

The chain has TRBV20-1 and TRBJ2-7, with 7 bases aligning to TRBD1. With 5 bases clipped from V and 3 bases from J, the junction kept 7 bases outside the gene matches. The CDR3 is 13 residues long. Germline CDR1 DFQATT, CDR2 SNEGSKA (reference sequence). The CDR3 DNA reads TGCAGTGCTTGGACAGGTACAATCTACGAGCAGTACTTC. Translated: CSAWTGTIYEQYF.

In regard to this clonotype: A junction boundary mismatches the germline segment, possibly from a read error. This sequence joins TRBV9 and TRBJ2-7; D might be TRBD1 (5 bases). The CDR3 covers 12 residues. Per germline, CDR1 SGDLS and CDR2 YYNGEE. Here the CDR3 reads CTSTRVGYEQYF. In DNA, the CDR3 is TGTACCAGCACCAGGGTCGGGTACGAGCAGTACTTC.

CDR3 nucleotide sequence: TGTGCCAGCAGCTCCTGGTCCGAGTGGGTATCGGGGAATAACTATGGCTACACCTTC. Its protein product is CASSSWSEWVSGNNYGYTF. The chain is built from TRBV7-9 and TRBJ1-2, with D unclear. Germline V lookup: CDR1 SEHNR, CDR2 FQNEAQ (reference sequence). The CDR3 extends over 19 amino acids. Trimming took 4 bases from V and 1 from J, leaving 25 bases between them.

The chain carries TRBV6-5 and TRBJ2-1; tentative D call: TRBD2 (6 bases). This CDR3 spans 14 amino acids. Trimming cost V 5 bases and J 4 bases, with 12 bases left between them. Per germline, CDR1 MNHEY and CDR2 SVGAGI. CDR3 bases: TGTGCCAGCAGTCTGCGGGGCCTATACAATGAGCAGTTCTTC. This encodes CASSLRGLYNEQFF.

The chain links TRBV12-3 or TRBV12-4 to TRBJ2-1; 15 bases match TRBD2. This CDR3 is built from 17 residues. After removal of 5 bases from V and 7 bases from J, the junction contained 9 bases not matched to a gene. CDR3 residues: CASSTKGLAGGWNEQFF. CDR3 nucleotide sequence: TGTGCCAGCAGTACCAAAGGACTAGCGGGGGGGTGGAATGAGCAGTTCTTC.

Ten or more counts support this clonotype. The chain combines TRBV7-9 with TRBJ2-1; D remains ambiguous. CDR3 length equals 11 residues. Trimming left V 1 base short and J 9 bases short, with 4 bases between. Germline V CDR1 and CDR2: SEHNR, FQNEAQ (reference sequence). The CDR3 is CASSLDVEQFF. The CDR3 DNA reads TGTGCCAGCAGCTTAGATGTTGAGCAGTTCTTC. Full variable domain (remainder filled in from reference TRBV7-9 and TRBJ2-1): DTGVSQNPRHKITKRGQNVTFRCDPISEHNRLYWYRQTLGQGPEFLTYFQNEAQLEKSRLLSDRFSAERPKGSFSTLEIQRTEQGDSAMYLCASSLDVEQFFGPGTRLTVL.

V usage is TRBV20-1 and J usage is TRBJ2-1; 7 bases agree with TRBD1. Germline V gene sequence: CDR1 DFQATT, CDR2 SNEGSKA (reference sequence). Trimming cost V 4 bases and J 5 bases; bases outside gene matches: 5. The CDR3 has 13 residues. For the CDR3, the DNA is TGCAGTGCTAAAGGGGGCGCCCACAATGAGCAGTTCTTC. It encodes CSAKGGAHNEQFF.

The chain carries TRBV28 and TRBJ2-7; a weak D match, TRBD2 (5 bases). V was trimmed by 8 bases and J by 0 bases, leaving 14 bases between them. In germline, CDR1 is MDHEN, CDR2 SYDVKM. This CDR3 spans 14 amino acids. CDR3 coding DNA: TGTGCCAGCGCTAGAGCGGCAAGCTCCTACGAGCAGTACTTC. The encoded protein is CASARAASSYEQYF.

A note on this clonotype: This may come from a read error, since a much larger clone is one base off. The V and J genes are TRBV30 and TRBJ2-7; 7 positions match TRBD2. CDR3 length equals 14 residues. Germline V gene sequence: CDR1 GTSNPN, CDR2 SVGIG (reference sequence). Written as DNA, the CDR3 is TGTGCCTGGAGTCCCGGGACTAAAACCTACGGGCAGTACTTC. Residues: CAWSPGTKTYGQYF.

This clonotype showed up many times. The V and J genes are TRBV5-1 and TRBJ2-1; 11 bases match TRBD1. CDR3 size: 16 residues. The germline V gene has CDR1 SGHRS and CDR2 YFSETQ. Trimming at V came to 4 bases and at J to 8 bases, leaving 11 bases not matched to a gene. The CDR3 loop is CASSQTGTGGIDEQFF. The CDR3 DNA follows: TGCGCCAGCAGCCAAACCGGGACAGGGGGAATCGATGAGCAGTTCTTC.

This clonotype was observed at least ten times. This chain links TRBV27 with TRBJ2-1; D may be TRBD2 (5 bases). Per germline, CDR1 MNHEY and CDR2 SMNVEV (reference sequence). Trimming took off 5 bases at V and 7 bases at J, with 18 bases between the two ends. This CDR3 is 15 amino acids long. CDR3 coding DNA: TGTGCCAGCAGTATAACTAGTGTGGGCAGTAATGAGCAGTTCTTC. Translation gives CASSITSVGSNEQFF.